This TCR beta chain was observed in a study of identical twins. Study observations and caveats: Zero-insertion analyses could be partly confounded by invariant MAIT and iNKT cells.

MiXCR, applied by TCRdb to the 5' RACE reads, yields one record per CDR3 protein. The sample shows fewer than 500,000 distinct CDR3 sequences, less than 25% of them seen only once. This clonotype was observed a handful of times. The antigen is undetermined. The sample also formed part of further work on T cells expressing NK-cell markers. This second study notes: Repertoires of TCR beta were obtained from T cells sorted as CD3+CD56+NKG2C+, CD3+CD56+NKG2C- and CD3+CD56-NKG2C+.

This sequence originates from a young woman in good health. The sequenced material came from CD4+ T cells sorted from blood.

The CDR3 DNA is TGCGCCAGCAGCTTGGATCCCGGGCTCTGGGAAAAACTGTTTTTT. Translated: CASSLDPGLWEKLFF. The J gene is TRBJ1-4, the V gene TRBV5-1; D uncertain. The CDR3 length is 15 residues. V dropped 0 bases and J dropped 8 bases, with 14 bases sitting between them. In germline, CDR1 is SGHRS, CDR2 YFSETQ.